Included here is one TCR beta chain sequence, with context. The antigen is unknown. The entry originates in a study of blood T cells in healthy people across ages. Whole-study results and caveats: PBMCs that were unsorted prevented a conclusive naive versus antigen-experienced comparison.

A J-beta primer mix and a sample-barcoded 5' primer were used in a second PCR of about 7 to 12 cycles. Each cDNA molecule carried a tag from a template-switch adaptor that contained 12 random nucleotides. TCRdb used MiXCR to reprocess the 5' RACE reads, holding one entry per CDR3 protein. This sample yields approximately 800,000 distinct CDR3 sequences, of which roughly 50% are seen a single time; approximately 21% belongs to the top ten. The CDR3 contains 13 residues. The V end was cut by 1 base, the J end by 3 bases, with 9 bases between. Per the germline V gene, CDR1 is DFQATT and CDR2 is SNEGSKA (reference sequence).

This rearrangement joins TRBV20-1 to TRBJ2-5; maybe TRBD2 (5 bases). The sample consisted of blood. The origin of this receptor is a man aged 30-40 years in good health. The DNA of the CDR3 is TGCAGTGCTAGAGTGATGGGAGAAGAGACCCAGTACTTC. This codes for CSARVMGEETQYF.